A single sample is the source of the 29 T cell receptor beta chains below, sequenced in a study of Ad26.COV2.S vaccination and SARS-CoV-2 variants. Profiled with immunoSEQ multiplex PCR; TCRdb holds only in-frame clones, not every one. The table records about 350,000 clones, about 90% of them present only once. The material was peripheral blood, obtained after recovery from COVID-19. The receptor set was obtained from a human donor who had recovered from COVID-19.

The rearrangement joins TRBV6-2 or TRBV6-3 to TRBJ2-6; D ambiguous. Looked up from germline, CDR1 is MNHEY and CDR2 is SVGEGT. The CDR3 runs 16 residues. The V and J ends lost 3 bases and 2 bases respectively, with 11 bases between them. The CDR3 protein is CASSYFSGPGANVLTF. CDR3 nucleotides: TGTGCCAGCAGTTATTTTTCAGGCCCTGGGGCCAACGTCCTGACTTTC.

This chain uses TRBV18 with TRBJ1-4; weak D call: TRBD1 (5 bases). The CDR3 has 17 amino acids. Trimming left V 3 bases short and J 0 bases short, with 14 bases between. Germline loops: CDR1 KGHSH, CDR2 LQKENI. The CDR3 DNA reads TGTGCCAGCTCACCTTGGGCAGGGCTTGCAACTAATGAAAAACTGTTTTTT. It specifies CASSPWAGLATNEKLFF.

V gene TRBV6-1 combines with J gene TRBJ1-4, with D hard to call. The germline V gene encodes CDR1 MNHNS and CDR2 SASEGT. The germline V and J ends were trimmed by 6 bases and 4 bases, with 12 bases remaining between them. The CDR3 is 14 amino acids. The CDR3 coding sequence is TGTGCCAGCAGGGAATTAGCCGATAATGAAAAACTGTTTTTT. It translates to CASRELADNEKLFF.

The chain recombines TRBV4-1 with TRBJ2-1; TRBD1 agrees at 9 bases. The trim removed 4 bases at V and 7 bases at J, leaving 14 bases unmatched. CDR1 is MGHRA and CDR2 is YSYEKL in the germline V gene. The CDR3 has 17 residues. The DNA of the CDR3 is TGCGCCAGCAGCCCTCCTAATGGCCGGGACAGGGAGAATGAGCAGTTCTTC. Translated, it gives CASSPPNGRDRENEQFF.

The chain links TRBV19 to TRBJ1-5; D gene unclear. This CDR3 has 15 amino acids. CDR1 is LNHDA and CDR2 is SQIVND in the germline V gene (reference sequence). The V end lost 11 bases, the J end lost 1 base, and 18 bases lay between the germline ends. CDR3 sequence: CASRAGVGSNQPQHF. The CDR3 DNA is TGTGCCTCGAGGGCTGGGGTGGGGAGCAATCAGCCCCAGCATTTT.

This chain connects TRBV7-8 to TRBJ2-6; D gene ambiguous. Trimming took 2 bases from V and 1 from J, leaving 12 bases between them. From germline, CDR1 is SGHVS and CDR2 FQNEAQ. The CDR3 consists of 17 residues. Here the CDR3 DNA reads TGTGCCAGCAGCTTATGGTCAGTCAGTTCTGGGGCCAACGTCCTGACTTTC. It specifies CASSLWSVSSGANVLTF.

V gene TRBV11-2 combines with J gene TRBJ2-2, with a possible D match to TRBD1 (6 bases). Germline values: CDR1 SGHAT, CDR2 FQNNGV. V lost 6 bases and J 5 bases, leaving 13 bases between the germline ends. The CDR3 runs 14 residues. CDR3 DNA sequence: TGTGCCAGCAGGACAGGAGCAGCTACCGGGGAGCTGTTTTTT. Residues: CASRTGAATGELFF.

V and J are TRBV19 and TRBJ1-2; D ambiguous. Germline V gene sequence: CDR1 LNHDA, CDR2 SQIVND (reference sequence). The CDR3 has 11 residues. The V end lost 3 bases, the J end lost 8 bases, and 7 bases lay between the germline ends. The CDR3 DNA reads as TGTGCCAGTAGTATTCAGAGAGGCTACACCTTC. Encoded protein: CASSIQRGYTF.

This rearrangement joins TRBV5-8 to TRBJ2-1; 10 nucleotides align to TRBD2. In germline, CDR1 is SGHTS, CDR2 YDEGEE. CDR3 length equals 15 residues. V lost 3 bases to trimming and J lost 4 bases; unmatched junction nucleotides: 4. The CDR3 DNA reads TGTGCCAGCAGCTCCCTAGCGGGGGTATACAATGAGCAGTTCTTC. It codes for CASSSLAGVYNEQFF.

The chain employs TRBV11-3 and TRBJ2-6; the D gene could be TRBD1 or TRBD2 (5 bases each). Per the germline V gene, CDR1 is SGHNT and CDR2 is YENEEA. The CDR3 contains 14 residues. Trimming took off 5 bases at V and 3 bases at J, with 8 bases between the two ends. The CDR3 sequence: CASSRGDGANVLTF. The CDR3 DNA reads TGTGCCAGCAGCAGGGGAGATGGGGCCAACGTCCTGACTTTC.

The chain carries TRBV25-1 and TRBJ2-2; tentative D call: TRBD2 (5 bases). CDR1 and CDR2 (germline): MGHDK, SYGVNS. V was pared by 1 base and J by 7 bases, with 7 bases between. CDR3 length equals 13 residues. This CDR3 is CASSEWRIGELFF. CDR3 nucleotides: TGTGCCAGCAGTGAATGGAGGATCGGGGAGCTGTTTTTT.

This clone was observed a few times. CDR3 loop: CASSVTYLEKNTEAFF. The CDR3 DNA is TGTGCCAGTAGTGTTACGTACCTAGAAAAAAACACTGAAGCTTTCTTT. The V call is TRBV19, the J call TRBJ1-1; D unresolved. The CDR3 has 16 residues. CDR1 and CDR2 from the germline V gene are LNHDA and SQIVND (reference sequence). The V and J ends lost 5 bases and 2 bases respectively, with 18 bases between them.

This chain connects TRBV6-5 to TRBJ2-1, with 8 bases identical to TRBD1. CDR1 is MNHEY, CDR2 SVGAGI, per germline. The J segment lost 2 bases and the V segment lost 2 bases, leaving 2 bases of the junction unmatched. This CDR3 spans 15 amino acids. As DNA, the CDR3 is TGTGCCAGCAGTTACGGACAGGGCCCCTACAATGAGCAGTTCTTC. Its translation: CASSYGQGPYNEQFF.

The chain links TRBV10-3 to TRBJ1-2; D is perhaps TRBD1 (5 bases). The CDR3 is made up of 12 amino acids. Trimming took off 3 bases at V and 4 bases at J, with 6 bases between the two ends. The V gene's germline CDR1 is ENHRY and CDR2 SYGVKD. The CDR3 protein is CAISEGAYGYTF. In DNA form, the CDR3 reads TGTGCCATCAGTGAAGGGGCCTATGGCTACACCTTC.

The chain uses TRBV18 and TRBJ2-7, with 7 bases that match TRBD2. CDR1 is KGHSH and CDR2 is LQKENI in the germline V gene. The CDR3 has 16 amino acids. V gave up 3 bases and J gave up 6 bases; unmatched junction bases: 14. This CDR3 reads CASSPRTAGTKAEQYF. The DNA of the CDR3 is TGTGCCAGCTCACCCCGTACAGCCGGGACTAAGGCCGAGCAGTACTTC.

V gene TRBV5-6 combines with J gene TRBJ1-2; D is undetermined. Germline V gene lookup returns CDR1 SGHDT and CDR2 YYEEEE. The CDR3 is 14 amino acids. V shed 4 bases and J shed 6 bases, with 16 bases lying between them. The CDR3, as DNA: TGTGCCAGCAGCCCCCAAGGGAGGGTGGATGGCTACACCTTC. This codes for CASSPQGRVDGYTF.

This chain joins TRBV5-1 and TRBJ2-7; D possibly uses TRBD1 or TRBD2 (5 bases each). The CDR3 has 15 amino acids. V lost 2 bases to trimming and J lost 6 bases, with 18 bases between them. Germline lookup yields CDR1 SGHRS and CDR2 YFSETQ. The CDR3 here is CASSFIQGGGGEQYF. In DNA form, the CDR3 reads TGCGCCAGCAGCTTTATTCAGGGTGGAGGAGGCGAGCAGTACTTC. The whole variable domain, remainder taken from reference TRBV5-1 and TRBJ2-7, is KAGVTQTPRYLIKTRGQQVTLSCSPISGHRSVSWYQQTPGQGLQFLFEYFSETQRNKGNFPGRFSGRQFSNSRSEMNVSTLELGDSALYLCASSFIQGGGGEQYFGPGTRLTVT.

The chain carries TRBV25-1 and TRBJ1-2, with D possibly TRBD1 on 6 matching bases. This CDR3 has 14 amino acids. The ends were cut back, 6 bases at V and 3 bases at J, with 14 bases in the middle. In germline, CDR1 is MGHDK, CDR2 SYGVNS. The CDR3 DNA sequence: TGTGCCAGCAGGGGGGCAGGGTTACACTATGGCTACACCTTC. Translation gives CASRGAGLHYGYTF.

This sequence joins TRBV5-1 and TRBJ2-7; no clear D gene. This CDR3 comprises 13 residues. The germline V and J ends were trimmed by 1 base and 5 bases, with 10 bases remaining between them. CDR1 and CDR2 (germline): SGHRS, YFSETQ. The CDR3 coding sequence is TGCGCCAGCAGCTTGCTCCCGCCTGACGAGCAGTACTTC. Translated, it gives CASSLLPPDEQYF.

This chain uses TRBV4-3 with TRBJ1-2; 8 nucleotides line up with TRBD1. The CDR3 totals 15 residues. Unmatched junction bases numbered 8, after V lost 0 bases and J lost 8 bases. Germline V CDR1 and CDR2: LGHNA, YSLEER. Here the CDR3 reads CASSQDVGTGPGYTF. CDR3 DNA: TGCGCCAGCAGCCAAGATGTGGGGACAGGTCCGGGCTACACCTTC.

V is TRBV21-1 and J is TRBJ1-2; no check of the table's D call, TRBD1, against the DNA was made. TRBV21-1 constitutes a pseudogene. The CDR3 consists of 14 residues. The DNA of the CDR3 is TGTGCCAGCAGCAAGGACAGGGTTTCGATTGGCTACACCTTC. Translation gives CASSKDRVSIGYTF.

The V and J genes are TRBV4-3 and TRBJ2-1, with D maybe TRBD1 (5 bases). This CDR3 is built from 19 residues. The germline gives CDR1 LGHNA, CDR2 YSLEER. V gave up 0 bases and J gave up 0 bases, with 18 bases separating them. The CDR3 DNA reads TGCGCCAGCAGCCAAGATCTTTCCATAGGGGTAAGCTCCTACAATGAGCAGTTCTTC. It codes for CASSQDLSIGVSSYNEQFF.

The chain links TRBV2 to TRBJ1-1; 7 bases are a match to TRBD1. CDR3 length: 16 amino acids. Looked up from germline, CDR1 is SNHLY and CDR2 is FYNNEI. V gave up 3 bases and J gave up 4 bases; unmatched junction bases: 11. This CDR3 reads CASSDGSQGGGTEAFF. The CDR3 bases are TGTGCCAGCAGTGACGGATCTCAGGGGGGCGGCACTGAAGCTTTCTTT.

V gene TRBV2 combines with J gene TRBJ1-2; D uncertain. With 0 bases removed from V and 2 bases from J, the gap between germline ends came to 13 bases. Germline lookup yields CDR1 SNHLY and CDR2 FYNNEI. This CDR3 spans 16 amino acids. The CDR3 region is CASSEARRERNYGYTF. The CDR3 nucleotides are TGTGCCAGCAGTGAAGCAAGGAGGGAAAGAAACTATGGCTACACCTTC.

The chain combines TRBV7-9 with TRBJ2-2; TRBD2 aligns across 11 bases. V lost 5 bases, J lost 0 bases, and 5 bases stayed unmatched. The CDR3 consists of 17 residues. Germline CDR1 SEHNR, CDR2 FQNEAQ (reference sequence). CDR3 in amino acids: CASSAPSGGSNTGELFF. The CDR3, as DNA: TGTGCCAGCAGCGCGCCTAGCGGGGGGTCGAACACCGGGGAGCTGTTTTTT.

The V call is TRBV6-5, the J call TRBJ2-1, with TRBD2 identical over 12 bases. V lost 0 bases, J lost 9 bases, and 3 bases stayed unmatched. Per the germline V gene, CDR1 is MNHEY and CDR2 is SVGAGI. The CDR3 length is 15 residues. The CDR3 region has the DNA TGTGCCAGCAGTTACTCGACTAGCGGGGGTGGTGAGCAGTTCTTC. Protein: CASSYSTSGGGEQFF.

The CDR3 nucleotides are TGTGCCAGCAGTAGACTCGGGGGCCAAGAGACCCAGTACTTC. This translates into CASSRLGGQETQYF. The rearrangement uses TRBV6-2 or TRBV6-3 and TRBJ2-5, with D perhaps matching TRBD2 (6 bases). The CDR3 runs 14 residues. V lost 5 bases and J lost 1, with 11 bases in between. Looked up from germline, CDR1 is MNHEY and CDR2 is SVGEGT.

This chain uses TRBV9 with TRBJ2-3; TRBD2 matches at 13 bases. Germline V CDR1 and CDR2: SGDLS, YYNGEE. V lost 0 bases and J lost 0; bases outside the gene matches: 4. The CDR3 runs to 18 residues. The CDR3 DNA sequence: TGTGCCAGCAGCGTAGGACTAGCGGGGGGTGCTAGCACAGATACGCAGTATTTT. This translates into CASSVGLAGGASTDTQYF.

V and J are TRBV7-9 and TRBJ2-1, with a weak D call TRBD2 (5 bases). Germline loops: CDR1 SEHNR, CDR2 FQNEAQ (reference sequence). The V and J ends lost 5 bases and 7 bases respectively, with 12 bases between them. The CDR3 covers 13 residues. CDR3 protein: CASSPGISNEQFF. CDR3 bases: TGTGCCAGCAGCCCCGGGATATCGAATGAGCAGTTCTTC. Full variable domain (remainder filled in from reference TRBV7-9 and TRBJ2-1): DTGVSQNPRHKITKRGQNVTFRCDPISEHNRLYWYRQTLGQGPEFLTYFQNEAQLEKSRLLSDRFSAERPKGSFSTLEIQRTEQGDSAMYLCASSPGISNEQFFGPGTRLTVL.